This TCR beta chain was found in a study of CD8+ T cells in alopecia areata. About the research overall: Treated patients were dosed with oral tofacitinib, taking 5 to 10 mg twice daily.

Peripheral blood, together with lesional scalp punch biopsies, was collected from alopecia areata patients. After isolation, RNA underwent reverse transcription to generate cDNA as the sequencing template. The method was immunoSEQ multiplex PCR; TCRdb's version includes in-frame clones alone and lacks a portion of them. The sample shows about 130,000 clones, roughly 58% of them seen only once. The CDR3 sequence is 15 residues long. Losses at the gene ends were 5 bases for V and 6 bases for J; bases not matched to a gene: 4. Germline V CDR1 and CDR2: SGHAT, FQNNGV. The starting material was CD4+ T cells sorted from blood, obtained at week 0. V gene TRBV11-2 combines with J gene TRBJ2-1, with 13 bases aligning to TRBD2. This clonotype originated in a human donor with alopecia areata. The CDR3 nucleotides are TGTGCCAGCAGCCTTCGACTAGCGGGAGGCAATGAGCAGTTCTTC. It codes for CASSLRLAGGNEQFF.